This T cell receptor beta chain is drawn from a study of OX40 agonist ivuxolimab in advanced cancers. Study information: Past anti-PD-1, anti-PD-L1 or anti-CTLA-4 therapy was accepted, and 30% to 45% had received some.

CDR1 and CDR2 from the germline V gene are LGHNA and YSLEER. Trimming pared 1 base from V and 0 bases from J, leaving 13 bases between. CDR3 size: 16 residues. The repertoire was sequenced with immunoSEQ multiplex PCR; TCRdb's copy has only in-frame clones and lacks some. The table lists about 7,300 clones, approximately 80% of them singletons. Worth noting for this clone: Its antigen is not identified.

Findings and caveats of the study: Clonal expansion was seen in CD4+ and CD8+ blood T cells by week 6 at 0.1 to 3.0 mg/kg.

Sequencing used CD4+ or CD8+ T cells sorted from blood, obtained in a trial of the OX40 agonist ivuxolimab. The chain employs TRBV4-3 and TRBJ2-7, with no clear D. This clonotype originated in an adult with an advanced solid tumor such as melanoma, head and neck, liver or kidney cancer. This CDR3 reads CASSQAAGQASYEQYF. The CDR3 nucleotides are TGCGCCAGCAGCCAAGCAGCCGGTCAGGCCTCCTACGAGCAGTACTTC.